The present T cell receptor beta chain was sequenced within a study of blood T cells in healthy people across ages. Study observations and caveats: In older individuals, TCR beta diversity per million T cells was lower, falling roughly linearly with age.

Using a J-beta primer mix together with a sample-barcoded 5' primer, a second PCR was run for about 6 to 11 cycles. Each CDR3 protein gets one entry after TCRdb re-called the 5' RACE reads with MiXCR. Here the sample spans about 1.1 million distinct CDR3 sequences, under 40% being singletons. This clonotype was counted between two and nine times. What it binds is not known. The sequence derives from a man aged 18 to 29 in good health. Sequencing was done on a sample of blood.

The CDR3: CSARSSDRPLFAYEQYF. The CDR3 region has the DNA TGCAGTGCTAGATCGTCAGATAGACCCCTCTTTGCCTACGAGCAGTACTTC. The chain has TRBV20-1 and TRBJ2-7, with D unresolved. Per germline, CDR1 DFQATT and CDR2 SNEGSKA (reference sequence). V gave up 2 bases and J gave up 2 bases, with 22 bases separating them. The length of the CDR3 is 17 residues.